This TCR beta chain was sequenced during a study of blood T cell repertoires in COVID-19. Looking at the study overall: The United States, Italy and Spain were the sources of the acute and convalescent COVID-19 samples.

Measured with immunoSEQ multiplex PCR; TCRdb has only the in-frame clones, and not every one. The repertoire holds over 300,000 clones, with about 86% as singletons. V was trimmed by 2 bases and J by 2 bases, leaving 12 bases between them. Germline V lookup: CDR1 SQVTM, CDR2 ANQGSEA. The CDR3 has 14 residues. This clonotype originated in a woman between 50 and 59 years old with acute or convalescent COVID-19. This chain connects TRBV29-1 to TRBJ1-2; TRBD1 might be the D (6 bases). Sequencing input: peripheral blood. The CDR3: CSVESRTANYGYTF. The DNA for the CDR3 is TGCAGCGTTGAATCTAGGACAGCAAACTATGGCTACACCTTC.